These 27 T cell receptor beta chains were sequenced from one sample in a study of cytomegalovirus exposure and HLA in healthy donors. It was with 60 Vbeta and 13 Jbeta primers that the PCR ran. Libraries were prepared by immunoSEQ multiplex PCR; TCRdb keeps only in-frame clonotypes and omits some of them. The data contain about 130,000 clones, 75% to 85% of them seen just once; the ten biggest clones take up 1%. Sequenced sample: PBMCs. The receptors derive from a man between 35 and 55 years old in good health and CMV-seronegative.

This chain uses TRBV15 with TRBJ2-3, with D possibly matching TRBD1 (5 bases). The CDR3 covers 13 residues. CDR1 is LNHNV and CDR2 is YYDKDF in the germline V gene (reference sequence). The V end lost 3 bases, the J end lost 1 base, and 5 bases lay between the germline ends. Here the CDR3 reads CATSRGRTDTQYF. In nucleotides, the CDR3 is TGTGCCACCAGCAGGGGGCGCACAGATACGCAGTATTTT.

The CDR3, as DNA: TGTGCCAGTAGTGTCAGGGGGCGCAATGAGCAGTTCTTC. It specifies CASSVRGRNEQFF. The chain recombines TRBV19 with TRBJ2-1; 8 bases align to TRBD1. This CDR3 region has 13 residues. The J segment lost 6 bases and the V segment lost 5 bases, leaving 3 bases of the junction unmatched. Looked up from germline, CDR1 is LNHDA and CDR2 is SQIVND (reference sequence).

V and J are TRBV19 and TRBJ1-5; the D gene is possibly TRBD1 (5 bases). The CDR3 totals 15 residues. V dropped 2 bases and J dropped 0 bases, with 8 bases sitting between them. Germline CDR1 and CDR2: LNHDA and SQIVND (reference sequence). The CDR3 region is CASSIQTDSNQPQHF. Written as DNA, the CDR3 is TGTGCCAGTAGTATACAGACAGATAGCAATCAGCCCCAGCATTTT. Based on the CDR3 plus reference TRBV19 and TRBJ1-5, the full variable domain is DGGITQSPKYLFRKEGQNVTLSCEQNLNHDAMYWYRQDPGQGLRLIYYSQIVNDFQKGDIAEGYSVSREKKESFPLTVTSAQKNPTAFYLCASSIQTDSNQPQHFGDGTRLSIL.

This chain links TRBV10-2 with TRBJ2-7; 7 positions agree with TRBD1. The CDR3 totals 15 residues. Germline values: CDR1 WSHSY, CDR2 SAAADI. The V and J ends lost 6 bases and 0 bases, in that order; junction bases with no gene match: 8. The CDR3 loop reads CASSPGRDSSYEQYF. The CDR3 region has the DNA TGCGCCAGCAGCCCCGGCAGGGACAGCTCCTACGAGCAGTACTTC.

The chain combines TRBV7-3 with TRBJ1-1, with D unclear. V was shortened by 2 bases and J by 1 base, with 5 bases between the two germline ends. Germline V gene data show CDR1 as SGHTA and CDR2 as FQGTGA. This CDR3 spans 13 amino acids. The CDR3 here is CASSLDKNTEAFF. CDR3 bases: TGTGCCAGCAGCTTAGACAAGAACACTGAAGCTTTCTTT.

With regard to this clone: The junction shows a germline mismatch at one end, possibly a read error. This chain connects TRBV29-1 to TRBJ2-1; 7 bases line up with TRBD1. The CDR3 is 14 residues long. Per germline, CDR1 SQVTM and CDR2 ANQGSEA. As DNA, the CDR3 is TGCGGCGTCGCGACAGGGAGCTCCTACAATGAGCAGTTCTTC. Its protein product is CGVATGSSYNEQFF.

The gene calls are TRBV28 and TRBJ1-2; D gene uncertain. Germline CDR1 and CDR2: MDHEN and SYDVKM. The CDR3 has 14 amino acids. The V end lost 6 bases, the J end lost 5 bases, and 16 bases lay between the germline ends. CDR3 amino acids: CASSRTLWQYGYTF. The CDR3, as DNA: TGTGCCAGCAGCCGCACATTATGGCAGTATGGCTACACCTTC.

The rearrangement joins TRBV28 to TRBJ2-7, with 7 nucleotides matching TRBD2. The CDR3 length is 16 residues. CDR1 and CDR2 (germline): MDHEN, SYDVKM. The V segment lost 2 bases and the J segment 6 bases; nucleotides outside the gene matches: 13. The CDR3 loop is CASSLGLVLGGGEQYF. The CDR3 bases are TGTGCCAGCAGTTTAGGGCTCGTCTTGGGGGGGGGCGAGCAGTACTTC.

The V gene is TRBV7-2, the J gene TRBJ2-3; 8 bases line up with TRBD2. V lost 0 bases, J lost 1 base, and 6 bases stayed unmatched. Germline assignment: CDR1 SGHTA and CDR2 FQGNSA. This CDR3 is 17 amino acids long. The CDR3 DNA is TGTGCCAGCAGCTTAGCGGCGGGAGGCCCCCGCACAGATACGCAGTATTTT. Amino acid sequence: CASSLAAGGPRTDTQYF.

This CDR3 reads CASSPITGLNQPQHF. The CDR3 DNA follows: TGTGCCAGCAGTCCGATCACAGGGCTCAATCAGCCCCAGCATTTT. V usage is TRBV7-9 and J usage is TRBJ1-5; possibly TRBD1 for D (6 bases). CDR1 is SEHNR, CDR2 FQNEAQ, per germline (reference sequence). V was shortened by 6 bases and J by 3 bases, with 15 bases between the two germline ends. CDR3 length equals 15 residues.

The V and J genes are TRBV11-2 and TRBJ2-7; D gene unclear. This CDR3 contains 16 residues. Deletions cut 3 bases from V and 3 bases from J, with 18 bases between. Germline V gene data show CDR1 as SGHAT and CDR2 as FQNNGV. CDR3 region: CASSFRARSANYEQYF. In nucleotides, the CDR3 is TGTGCCAGCAGCTTCAGAGCGAGGAGCGCCAACTACGAGCAGTACTTC.

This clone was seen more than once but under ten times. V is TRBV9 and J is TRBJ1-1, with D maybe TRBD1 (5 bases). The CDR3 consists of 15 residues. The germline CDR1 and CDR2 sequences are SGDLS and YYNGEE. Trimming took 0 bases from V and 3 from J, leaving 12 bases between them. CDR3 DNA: TGTGCCAGCAGCGTAGGGGAGGCGGGGCACACTGAAGCTTTCTTT. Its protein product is CASSVGEAGHTEAFF.

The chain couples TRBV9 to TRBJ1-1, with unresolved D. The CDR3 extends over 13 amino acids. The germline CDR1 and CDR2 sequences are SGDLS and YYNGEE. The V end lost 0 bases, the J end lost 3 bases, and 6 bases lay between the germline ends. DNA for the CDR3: TGTGCCAGCAGCGTAGTACGGGACACTGAAGCTTTCTTT. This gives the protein CASSVVRDTEAFF.

The CDR3 is CAWSVRPGQNNSPLHF. Written as DNA, the CDR3 is TGTGCCTGGAGTGTAAGGCCGGGACAAAATAATTCACCCCTCCACTTT. The V call is TRBV30, the J call TRBJ1-6, with a possible D match to TRBD1 (6 bases). This CDR3 contains 16 residues. Trimming left V 0 bases short and J 5 bases short, with 14 bases between. Per germline, CDR1 GTSNPN and CDR2 SVGIG (reference sequence).

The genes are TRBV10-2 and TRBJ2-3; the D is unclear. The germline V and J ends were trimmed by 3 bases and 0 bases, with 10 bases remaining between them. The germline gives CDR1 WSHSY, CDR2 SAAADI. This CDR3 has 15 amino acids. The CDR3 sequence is CASSERRRSTDTQYF. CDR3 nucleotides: TGCGCCAGCAGTGAAAGAAGGCGGAGCACAGATACGCAGTATTTT.

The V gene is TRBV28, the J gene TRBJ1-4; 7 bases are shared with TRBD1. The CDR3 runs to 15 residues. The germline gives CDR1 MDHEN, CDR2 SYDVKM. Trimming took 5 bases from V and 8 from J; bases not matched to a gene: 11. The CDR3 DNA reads TGTGCCAGCAGTCCTCGGGACAGTTCTCAGGAAAAACTGTTTTTT. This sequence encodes CASSPRDSSQEKLFF. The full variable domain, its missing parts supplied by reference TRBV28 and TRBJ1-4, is DVKVTQSSRYLVKRTGEKVFLECVQDMDHENMFWYRQDPGLGLRLIYFSYDVKMKEKGDIPEGYSVSREKKERFSLILESASTNQTSMYLCASSPRDSSQEKLFFGSGTQLSVL.

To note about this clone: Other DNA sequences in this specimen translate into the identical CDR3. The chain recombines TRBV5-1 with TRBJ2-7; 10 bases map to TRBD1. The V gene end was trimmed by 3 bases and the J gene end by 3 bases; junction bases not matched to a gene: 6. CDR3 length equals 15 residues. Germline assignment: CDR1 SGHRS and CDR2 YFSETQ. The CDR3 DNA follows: TGCGCCAGCAGCTGGGGACAGGGGTCCCACTACGAGCAGTACTTC. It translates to CASSWGQGSHYEQYF.

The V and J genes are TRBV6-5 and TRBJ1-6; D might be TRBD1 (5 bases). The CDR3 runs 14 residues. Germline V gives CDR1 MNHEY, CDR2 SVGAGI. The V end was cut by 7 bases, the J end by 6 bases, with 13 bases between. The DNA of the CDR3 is TGTGCCAGCACTCCAGGGTTCGGTAATTCACCCCTCCACTTT. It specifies CASTPGFGNSPLHF.

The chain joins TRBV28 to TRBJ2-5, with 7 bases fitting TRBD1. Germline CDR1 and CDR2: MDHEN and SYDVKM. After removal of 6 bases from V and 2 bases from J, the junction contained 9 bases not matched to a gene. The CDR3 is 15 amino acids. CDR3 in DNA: TGTGCCAGCAGACCAGGCGACAGGGCACAAGAGACCCAGTACTTC. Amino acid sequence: CASRPGDRAQETQYF.

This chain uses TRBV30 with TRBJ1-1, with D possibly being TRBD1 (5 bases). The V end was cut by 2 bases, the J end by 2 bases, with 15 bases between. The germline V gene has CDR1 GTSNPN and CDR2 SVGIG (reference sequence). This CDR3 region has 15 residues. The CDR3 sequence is CAWSRVATVNTEAFF. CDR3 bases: TGTGCCTGGAGTAGGGTCGCGACAGTAAACACTGAAGCTTTCTTT.

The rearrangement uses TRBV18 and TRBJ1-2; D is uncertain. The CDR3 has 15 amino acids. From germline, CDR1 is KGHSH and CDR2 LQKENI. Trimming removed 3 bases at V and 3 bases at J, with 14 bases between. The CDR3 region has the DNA TGTGCCAGCTCACCTCCGCGGCCCCGAGACTATGGCTACACCTTC. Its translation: CASSPPRPRDYGYTF. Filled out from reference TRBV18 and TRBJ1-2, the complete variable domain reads NAGVMQNPRHLVRRRGQEARLRCSPMKGHSHVYWYRQLPEEGLKFMVYLQKENIIDESGMPKERFSAEFPKEGPSILRIQQVVRGDSAAYFCASSPPRPRDYGYTFGSGTRLTVV.

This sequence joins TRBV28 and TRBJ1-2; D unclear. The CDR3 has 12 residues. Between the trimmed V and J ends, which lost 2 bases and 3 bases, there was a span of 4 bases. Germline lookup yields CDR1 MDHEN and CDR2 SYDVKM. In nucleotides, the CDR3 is TGTGCCAGCAGTTTACGGTACTATGGCTACACCTTC. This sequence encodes CASSLRYYGYTF.

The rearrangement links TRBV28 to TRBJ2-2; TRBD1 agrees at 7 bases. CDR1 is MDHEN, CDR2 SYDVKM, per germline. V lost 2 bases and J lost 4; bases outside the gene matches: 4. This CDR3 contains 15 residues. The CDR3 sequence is CASSLNRGFTGELFF. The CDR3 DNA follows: TGTGCCAGCAGTTTAAACAGGGGATTCACCGGGGAGCTGTTTTTT.

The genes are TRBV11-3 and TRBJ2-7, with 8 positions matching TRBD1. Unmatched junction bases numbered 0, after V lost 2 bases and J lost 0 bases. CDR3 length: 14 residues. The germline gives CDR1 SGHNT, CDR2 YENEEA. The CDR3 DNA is TGTGCCAGCAGCTTACAGGGGGCCTCCTACGAGCAGTACTTC. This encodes CASSLQGASYEQYF.

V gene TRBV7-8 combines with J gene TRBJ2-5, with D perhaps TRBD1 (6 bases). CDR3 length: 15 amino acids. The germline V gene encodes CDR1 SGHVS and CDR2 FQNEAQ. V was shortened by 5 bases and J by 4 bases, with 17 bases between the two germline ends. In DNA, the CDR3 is TGTGCCAGCAGCGTACAGGGTGCGATCCGAGAGACCCAGTACTTC. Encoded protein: CASSVQGAIRETQYF.

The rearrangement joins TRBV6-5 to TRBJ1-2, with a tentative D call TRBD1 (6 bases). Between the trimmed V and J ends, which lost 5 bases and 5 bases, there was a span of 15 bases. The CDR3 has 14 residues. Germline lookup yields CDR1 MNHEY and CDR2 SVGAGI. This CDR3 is CASSTRDNRYGYTF. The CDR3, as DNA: TGTGCCAGCAGTACCCGGGACAATCGGTATGGCTACACCTTC.

This CDR3 reads CASSLVPSGDTGELFF. In nucleotides, the CDR3 is TGCGCCAGCAGCTTGGTTCCTAGCGGGGACACCGGGGAGCTGTTTTTT. The chain links TRBV5-1 to TRBJ2-2, with 9 bases identical to TRBD2. CDR3 length: 16 residues. V gave up 0 bases and J gave up 3 bases; unmatched junction bases: 3. Germline loops: CDR1 SGHRS, CDR2 YFSETQ.